This passage covers 23 T cell receptor beta chains from one sample sequenced in a study of blood T cell repertoires in COVID-19. Profiled with immunoSEQ multiplex PCR; TCRdb holds only in-frame clones, not every one. The table records about 230,000 clones, around 80% of them present only once. Sequenced input: peripheral blood. The receptors here all came from a woman aged 40 to 50 who had recovered from COVID-19.

V and J are TRBV6-2 or TRBV6-3 and TRBJ1-1; TRBD1 matches at 8 bases. The germline V gene has CDR1 MNHEY and CDR2 SVGEGT. The CDR3 has 15 residues. J was trimmed by 1 base and V by 6 bases; bases with no gene match: 7. The CDR3 here is CASSLSGTGNTEAFF. Written as DNA, the CDR3 is TGTGCCAGCAGCTTATCTGGGACAGGGAACACTGAAGCTTTCTTT.

The table lists this clone with a few counts. J is TRBJ1-1 and V is TRBV5-1; D might be TRBD1 (5 bases). Trimming left V 4 bases short and J 0 bases short, with 16 bases between. Germline assignment: CDR1 SGHRS and CDR2 YFSETQ. The CDR3 runs to 16 residues. In DNA, the CDR3 is TGCGCCAGCAGCCGTTCGTCGGGGGGAATGAACACTGAAGCTTTCTTT. The encoded protein is CASSRSSGGMNTEAFF.

CDR3 in amino acids: CASSLVAGRNEKLFF. The CDR3 nucleotides read TGCGCCAGCAGCTTGGTAGCAGGGAGGAATGAAAAACTGTTTTTT. This sequence joins TRBV5-1 and TRBJ1-4, with a weak D call TRBD1 (5 bases). V was clipped by 0 bases and J by 5 bases, with 11 bases between them. This CDR3 region has 15 residues. CDR1 is SGHRS and CDR2 is YFSETQ in the germline V gene. Variable domain in full (rest from reference TRBV5-1 and TRBJ1-4): KAGVTQTPRYLIKTRGQQVTLSCSPISGHRSVSWYQQTPGQGLQFLFEYFSETQRNKGNFPGRFSGRQFSNSRSEMNVSTLELGDSALYLCASSLVAGRNEKLFFGSGTQLSVL.

This clone was found a few times. The rearrangement links TRBV19 to TRBJ1-5; D may be TRBD1 (6 bases). Germline V lookup: CDR1 LNHDA, CDR2 SQIVND (reference sequence). Trimming stripped 4 bases from V and 5 bases from J, with 15 bases between. There are 15 residues in the CDR3. CDR3 DNA: TGTGCCAGTAGTAAGGGGTGGGACATCTATCAGCCCCAGCATTTT. It yields the protein CASSKGWDIYQPQHF.

The V call is TRBV11-2, the J call TRBJ1-6; D gene unclear. This CDR3 is built from 16 residues. Trimming removed 5 bases at V and 0 bases at J, with 11 bases between. The V gene's germline CDR1 is SGHAT and CDR2 FQNNGV. The CDR3 DNA is TGTGCCAGCAGCCGCGGGCGGGGCTCCTATAATTCACCCCTCCACTTT. Protein sequence: CASSRGRGSYNSPLHF.

This chain joins TRBV30 and TRBJ1-2; TRBD1 matches at 11 bases. The CDR3 has 12 residues. Germline CDR1 and CDR2: GTSNPN and SVGIG (reference sequence). Germline trimming cut 3 bases from V and 12 bases from J; bases unmatched to any gene: 6. As DNA, the CDR3 is TGTGCCTGGAGGACACTGGACAGGGGGCACACCTTC. The encoded protein is CAWRTLDRGHTF.

This clone turned up a few times. The chain links TRBV7-9 to TRBJ1-4; TRBD1 matches 8 bases. From germline, CDR1 is SEHNR and CDR2 FQNEAQ (reference sequence). This CDR3 comprises 15 residues. The trim removed 5 bases at V and 11 bases at J, leaving 13 bases unmatched. The CDR3 loop reads CASSTADRGLGKLFF. The DNA of the CDR3 is TGTGCCAGCAGCACCGCCGACAGGGGATTGGGGAAACTGTTTTTT.

V is TRBV15 and J is TRBJ2-7; D gene unclear. Trimming removed 2 bases from V and 5 bases from J, with 7 bases in between. The CDR3 contains 12 residues. Germline lookup yields CDR1 LNHNV and CDR2 YYDKDF (reference sequence). The CDR3 here is CATSRRYDEQYF. CDR3 nucleotide sequence: TGTGCCACCAGCAGACGGTACGACGAGCAGTACTTC.

The V and J genes are TRBV27 and TRBJ2-7; the match to TRBD2 covers 7 bases. The CDR3 is 15 amino acids. Trimming took 2 bases from V and 3 from J; bases not matched to a gene: 7. The germline CDR1 and CDR2 sequences are MNHEY and SMNVEV (reference sequence). The CDR3, as DNA: TGTGCCAGCAGTTTACCTGGAGCGGGGCTCTACGAGCAGTACTTC. Protein product: CASSLPGAGLYEQYF.

The chain is built from TRBV6-6 and TRBJ1-5; 7 bases line up with TRBD1. CDR1 and CDR2 (germline): MNHNY, SVGAGI (reference sequence). The CDR3 is made up of 13 amino acids. With 11 bases clipped from V and 1 base from J, the junction kept 5 bases outside the gene matches. The CDR3 DNA reads as TGTGCCTCGACAGGGTTGAGCAATCAGCCCCAGCATTTT. This codes for CASTGLSNQPQHF.

The genes are TRBV7-8 and TRBJ1-5, with a tentative D call TRBD1 (6 bases). Per the germline V gene, CDR1 is SGHVS and CDR2 is FQNEAQ. V lost 3 bases to trimming and J lost 1 base, with 13 bases between them. The CDR3 loop spans 16 amino acids. The CDR3 protein is CASSLDTGISNQPQHF. The CDR3 nucleotides read TGTGCCAGCAGCTTGGATACAGGGATAAGCAATCAGCCCCAGCATTTT. The full variable domain, completed using reference TRBV7-8 and TRBJ1-5, is GAGVSQSPRYKVAKRGQDVALRCDPISGHVSLFWYQQALGQGPEFLTYFQNEAQLDKSGLPSDRFFAERPEGSVSTLKIQRTQQEDSAVYLCASSLDTGISNQPQHFGDGTRLSIL.

V and J are TRBV10-3 and TRBJ1-2, with 10 bases matching TRBD1. Germline V CDR1 and CDR2: ENHRY, SYGVKD. After removal of 4 bases from V and 7 bases from J, the junction contained 15 bases not matched to a gene. The CDR3 consists of 17 residues. The CDR3: CAISAPQGQGPGFGYTF. CDR3 DNA sequence: TGTGCCATCAGTGCCCCCCAGGGACAGGGGCCAGGATTTGGCTACACCTTC.

The V and J genes are TRBV14 and TRBJ2-7; D gene ambiguous. V was shortened by 1 base and J by 13 bases, with 11 bases between the two germline ends. Per the germline V gene, CDR1 is SGHDN and CDR2 is FVKESK. The CDR3 loop spans 11 amino acids. CDR3 loop: CASSQGFERYF. The CDR3 DNA reads as TGTGCCAGCAGCCAAGGGTTCGAGCGTTACTTC.

The chain joins TRBV6-5 to TRBJ1-2; 9 bases are a match to TRBD1. The V gene end was trimmed by 0 bases and the J gene end by 7 bases; junction bases not matched to a gene: 6. CDR1 and CDR2 from the germline V gene are MNHEY and SVGAGI. The CDR3 contains 15 residues. The CDR3 DNA reads TGTGCCAGCAGTTACTCGGGGACAGGGACTTTTGGCTACACCTTC. Its translation: CASSYSGTGTFGYTF.

V is TRBV5-4 and J is TRBJ1-4; D is unresolved. Trimming pared 5 bases from V and 6 bases from J, leaving 20 bases between. The CDR3 has 16 amino acids. CDR1 SGHNT and CDR2 YYREEE come from the germline V gene (reference sequence). The CDR3 coding sequence is TGTGCCAGCAGTCTCGATCCCGGAGTTCCCGATGAAAAACTGTTTTTT. It translates to CASSLDPGVPDEKLFF.

A few counts support this clone. This chain joins TRBV18 and TRBJ1-5; D is possibly TRBD1 (5 bases). CDR1 and CDR2 (germline): KGHSH, LQKENI. V was clipped by 2 bases and J by 7 bases, with 12 bases between them. CDR3 size: 14 residues. The CDR3 loop reads CASSPSTGGQPQHF. The CDR3 DNA follows: TGTGCCAGCTCACCATCAACAGGTGGACAGCCCCAGCATTTT.

A single count supports this clone. The chain couples TRBV6-2 or TRBV6-3 to TRBJ2-7; perhaps TRBD1 as D (5 bases). Germline V gene data show CDR1 as MNHEY and CDR2 as SVGEGT. The CDR3 covers 14 residues. The V and J ends lost 6 bases and 6 bases respectively, with 18 bases between them. The CDR3 reads CASSNTLGEREQYF. The CDR3, as DNA: TGTGCCAGCAGCAACACGCTAGGGGAACGCGAGCAGTACTTC.

The V gene is TRBV4-3, the J gene TRBJ2-7; possibly TRBD2 for D (6 bases). This CDR3 is 18 amino acids long. V lost 1 base to trimming and J lost 4 bases, with 23 bases between them. The V gene's germline CDR1 is LGHNA and CDR2 YSLEER. CDR3 loop: CASSQGPAGFLTGYEQYF. CDR3 DNA: TGCGCCAGCAGCCAAGGCCCCGCGGGGTTCCTTACGGGTTACGAGCAGTACTTC.

This clone came up once. The rearrangement links TRBV18 to TRBJ2-5; tentatively, D is TRBD1 (6 bases). The CDR3 has 16 residues. Germline V gives CDR1 KGHSH, CDR2 LQKENI. V was shortened by 3 bases and J by 2 bases, with 16 bases between the two germline ends. The CDR3 here is CASSPTQQGPQETQYF. CDR3 sequence (DNA): TGTGCCAGCTCACCGACCCAACAGGGTCCGCAAGAGACCCAGTACTTC.

The J gene is TRBJ2-7, the V gene TRBV10-3; D not certain. CDR3 length equals 13 residues. The germline CDR1 and CDR2 sequences are ENHRY and SYGVKD. Trimming stripped 0 bases from V and 4 bases from J, with 7 bases between. The CDR3 region has the DNA TGTGCCATCAGTGAGTCATCCTATTACGAGCAGTACTTC. Residues: CAISESSYYEQYF.

CDR3 region: CASSWRQGGGYTF. For the CDR3, the DNA is TGTGCCAGCAGCTGGAGACAGGGGGGTGGCTACACCTTC. V and J are TRBV12-3 or TRBV12-4 and TRBJ1-2; 9 positions match TRBD1. The V gene end was trimmed by 6 bases and the J gene end by 7 bases; junction bases not matched to a gene: 6. This CDR3 has 13 residues.

The V call is TRBV23-1, the J call TRBJ1-2; D is ambiguous. TRBV23-1 is placed among ORFs of uncertain function. V gave up 1 base and J gave up 2 bases, with 8 bases separating them. There are 14 residues in the CDR3. CDR3 in amino acids: CASSQLGVNYGYTF. As DNA, the CDR3 is TGCGCCAGCAGTCAATTGGGCGTCAACTATGGCTACACCTTC.

The chain recombines TRBV5-5 with TRBJ1-3; unclear D gene. CDR3 size: 12 residues. Germline lookup yields CDR1 SGHKS and CDR2 YYEKEE (reference sequence). Trimming took off 7 bases at V and 4 bases at J, with 9 bases between the two ends. The CDR3 protein is CASQGVGNTIYF. The CDR3 DNA reads as TGTGCCAGCCAAGGAGTGGGAAACACCATATATTTT.